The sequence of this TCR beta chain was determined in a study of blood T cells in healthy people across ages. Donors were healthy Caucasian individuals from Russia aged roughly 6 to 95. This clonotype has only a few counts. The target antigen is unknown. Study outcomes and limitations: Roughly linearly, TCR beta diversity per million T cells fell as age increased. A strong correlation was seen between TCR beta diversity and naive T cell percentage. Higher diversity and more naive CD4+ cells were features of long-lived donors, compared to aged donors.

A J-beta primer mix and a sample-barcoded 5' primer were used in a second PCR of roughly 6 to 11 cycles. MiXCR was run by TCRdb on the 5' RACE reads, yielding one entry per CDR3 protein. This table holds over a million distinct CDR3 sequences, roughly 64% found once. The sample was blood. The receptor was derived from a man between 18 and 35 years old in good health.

The CDR3 spells CSARRRASYEQYF. In DNA form, the CDR3 reads TGCAGTGCTAGACGCAGGGCATCCTACGAGCAGTACTTC. The chain uses TRBV20-1 and TRBJ2-7; a weak D match, TRBD1 (5 bases). The V gene lost 2 bases and the J gene lost 1 base, with 9 bases spanning the gap. CDR1 and CDR2 from the germline V gene are DFQATT and SNEGSKA (reference sequence). The length of the CDR3 is 13 residues.